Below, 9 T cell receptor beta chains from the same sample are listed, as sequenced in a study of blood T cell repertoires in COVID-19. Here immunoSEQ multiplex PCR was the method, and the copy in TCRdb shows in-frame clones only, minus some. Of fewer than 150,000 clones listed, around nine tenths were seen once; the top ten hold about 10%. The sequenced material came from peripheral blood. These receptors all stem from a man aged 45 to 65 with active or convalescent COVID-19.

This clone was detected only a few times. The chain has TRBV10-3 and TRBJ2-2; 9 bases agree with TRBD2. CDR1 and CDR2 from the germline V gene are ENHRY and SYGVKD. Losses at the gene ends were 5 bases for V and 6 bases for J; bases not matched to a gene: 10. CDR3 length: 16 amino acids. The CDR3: CAISPRLAEGAGELFF. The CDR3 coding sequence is TGTGCCATCAGTCCCCGACTAGCGGAGGGGGCCGGGGAGCTGTTTTTT.

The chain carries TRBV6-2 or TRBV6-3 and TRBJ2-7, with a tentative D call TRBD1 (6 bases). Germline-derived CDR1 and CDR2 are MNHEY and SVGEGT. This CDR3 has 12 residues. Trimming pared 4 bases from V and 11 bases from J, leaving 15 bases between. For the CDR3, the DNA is TGTGCCAGCAGTTCCACTAGGGGGTACGAGTACTTC. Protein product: CASSSTRGYEYF.

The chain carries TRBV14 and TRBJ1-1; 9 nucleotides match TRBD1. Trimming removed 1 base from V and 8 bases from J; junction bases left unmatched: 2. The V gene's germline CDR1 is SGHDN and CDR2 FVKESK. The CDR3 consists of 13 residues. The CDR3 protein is CASSQVGTGEAFF. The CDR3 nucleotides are TGTGCCAGCAGCCAAGTTGGGACAGGGGAAGCTTTCTTT. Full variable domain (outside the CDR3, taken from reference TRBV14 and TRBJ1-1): EAGVTQFPSHSVIEKGQTVTLRCDPISGHDNLYWYRRVMGKEIKFLLHFVKESKQDESGMPNNRFLAERTGGTYSTLKVQPAELEDSGVYFCASSQVGTGEAFFGQGTRLTVV.

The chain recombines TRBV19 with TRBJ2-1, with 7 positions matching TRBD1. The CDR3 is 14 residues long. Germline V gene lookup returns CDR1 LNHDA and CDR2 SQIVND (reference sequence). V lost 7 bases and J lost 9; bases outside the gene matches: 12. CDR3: CASTPGQFVGEQFF. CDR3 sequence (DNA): TGTGCCAGTACCCCGGGACAGTTCGTAGGTGAGCAGTTCTTC.

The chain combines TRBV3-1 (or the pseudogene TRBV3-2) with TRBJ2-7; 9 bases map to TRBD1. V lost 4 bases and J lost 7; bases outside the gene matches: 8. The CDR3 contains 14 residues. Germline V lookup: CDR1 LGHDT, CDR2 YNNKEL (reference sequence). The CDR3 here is CASSPRQGDGEQYF. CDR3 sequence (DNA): TGTGCCAGCAGCCCAAGACAGGGGGATGGGGAGCAGTACTTC.

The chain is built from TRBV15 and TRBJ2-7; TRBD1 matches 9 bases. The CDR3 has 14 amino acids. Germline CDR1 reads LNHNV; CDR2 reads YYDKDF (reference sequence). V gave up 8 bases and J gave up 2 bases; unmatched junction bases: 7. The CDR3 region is CATGTGWPPYEQYF. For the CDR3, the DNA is TGTGCCACCGGGACAGGGTGGCCCCCCTACGAGCAGTACTTC.

This CDR3 reads CASSLVGGNTEAFF. In nucleotides, the CDR3 is TGTGCCAGCAGCTTAGTCGGGGGGAACACTGAAGCTTTCTTT. The chain joins TRBV11-2 to TRBJ1-1; TRBD1 is a possible D gene (5 bases). Germline values: CDR1 SGHAT, CDR2 FQNNGV. With 1 base removed from V and 1 base from J, the gap between germline ends came to 7 bases. The CDR3 spans 14 residues.

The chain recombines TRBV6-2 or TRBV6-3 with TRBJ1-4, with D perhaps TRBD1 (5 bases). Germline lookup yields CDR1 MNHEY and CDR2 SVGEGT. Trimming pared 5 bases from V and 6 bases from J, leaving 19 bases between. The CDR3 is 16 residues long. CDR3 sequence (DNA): TGTGCCAGCAGTCTTTCAGGGCCCCGCTACCATGAAAAACTGTTTTTT. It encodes CASSLSGPRYHEKLFF.

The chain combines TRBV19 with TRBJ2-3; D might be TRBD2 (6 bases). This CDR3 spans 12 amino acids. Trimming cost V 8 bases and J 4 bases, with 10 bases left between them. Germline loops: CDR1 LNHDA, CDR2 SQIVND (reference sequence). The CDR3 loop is CASRGNPDTQYF. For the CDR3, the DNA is TGTGCCAGTCGGGGGAACCCAGATACGCAGTATTTT.